The 13 T cell receptor beta chains in this list originate from one sample, sequenced in a study of radiotherapy plus CTLA-4 blockade in lung cancer. Using immunoSEQ multiplex PCR, the repertoire was profiled, and TCRdb retains in-frame clones only, with some absent. The top ten clones hold about 29% of a sample with more than 9,500 clones, around 84% of them seen once. Sequences were derived from peripheral blood, sampled from a patient treated with radiotherapy plus ipilimumab. The receptor set was obtained from a human donor with non-small cell lung cancer that progressed on radiotherapy plus ipilimumab.

This chain connects TRBV4-3 to TRBJ1-2; perhaps TRBD1 as D (6 bases). Trimming took off 8 bases at V and 4 bases at J, with 14 bases between the two ends. CDR1 LGHNA and CDR2 YSLEER come from the germline V gene. The CDR3 is 13 residues long. CDR3 DNA: TGCGCCAGCTCGGGGGCGGGAGGCTATGGCTACACCTTC. Translation gives CASSGAGGYGYTF.

The chain recombines TRBV7-3 with TRBJ2-5; D remains ambiguous. This CDR3 has 15 amino acids. V was trimmed by 6 bases and J by 7 bases, leaving 21 bases between them. The germline CDR1 and CDR2 sequences are SGHTA and FQGTGA. The CDR3 region has the DNA TGTGCCAGCAGTCCCAGACTTGCTCGGGTCGTGACCCAGTACTTC. Protein: CASSPRLARVVTQYF. The full variable domain, in which reference TRBV7-3 and TRBJ2-5 provide the parts outside the CDR3, is GAGVSQTPSNKVTEKGKYVELRCDPISGHTALYWYRQSLGQGPEFLIYFQGTGAADDSGLPNDRFFAVRPEGSVSTLKIQRTERGDSAVYLCASSPRLARVVTQYFGPGTRLLVL.

As DNA, the CDR3 is TGTGCCAGTAGGGACAGCCCGAACACTGAAGCTTTCTTT. It is translated as CASRDSPNTEAFF. The chain couples TRBV19 to TRBJ1-1, with a weak D call TRBD1 (6 bases). This CDR3 comprises 13 residues. V dropped 6 bases and J dropped 1 base, with 9 bases sitting between them. The germline V gene encodes CDR1 LNHDA and CDR2 SQIVND (reference sequence).

The V call is TRBV27, the J call TRBJ2-2; possibly TRBD1 for D (5 bases). This CDR3 contains 15 residues. The germline V gene has CDR1 MNHEY and CDR2 SMNVEV (reference sequence). V lost 6 bases, J lost 7 bases, and 18 bases lay in between. The CDR3 nucleotides are TGTGCCAGCAGCTCATTCGGGCAGGGTGGCGGGGAGCTGTTTTTT. This codes for CASSSFGQGGGELFF.

The chain combines TRBV5-4 with TRBJ1-1; D might be TRBD1 (6 bases). The CDR3 totals 13 residues. Germline CDR1 reads SGHNT; CDR2 reads YYREEE (reference sequence). V gave up 5 bases and J gave up 9 bases, with 17 bases separating them. The CDR3 spells CASRLERQGKAFF. The CDR3, as DNA: TGTGCCAGCAGACTTGAGCGGCAGGGGAAAGCTTTCTTT.

The chain couples TRBV9 to TRBJ1-2; TRBD1 is a possible D gene (6 bases). Germline loops: CDR1 SGDLS, CDR2 YYNGEE. V was clipped by 4 bases and J by 9 bases, with 16 bases between them. This CDR3 comprises 13 residues. CDR3 sequence reads: CASSINGGSSYTF. In DNA form, the CDR3 reads TGTGCCAGCAGCATTAATGGGGGCAGCAGCTACACCTTC.

The V gene is TRBV2, the J gene TRBJ1-6; 8 positions agree with TRBD1. Germline CDR1 and CDR2: SNHLY and FYNNEI. There are 16 residues in the CDR3. Trimming took 6 bases from V and 7 from J; bases not matched to a gene: 11. In DNA form, the CDR3 reads TGTGCCAGCAGAGGAGGGACAGGAGGGGGCAATTCACCCCTCCACTTT. Its translation is CASRGGTGGGNSPLHF. The complete variable domain, with remaining parts taken from reference TRBV2 and TRBJ1-6, reads EPEVTQTPSHQVTQMGQEVILRCVPISNHLYFYWYRQILGQKVEFLVSFYNNEISEKSEIFDDQFSVERPDGSNFTLKIRSTKLEDSAMYFCASRGGTGGGNSPLHFGNGTRLTVT.

The J gene is TRBJ2-2, the V gene TRBV19; D may be TRBD1 (5 bases). V was clipped by 5 bases and J by 6 bases, with 16 bases between them. The CDR3 is made up of 15 amino acids. Germline CDR1 LNHDA, CDR2 SQIVND (reference sequence). CDR3 in amino acids: CASSPTRQGSGELFF. CDR3 nucleotide sequence: TGTGCCAGTAGTCCCACCCGGCAGGGATCCGGGGAGCTGTTTTTT.

In its sample, this clone was seen once. CDR3 loop: CSALFSYEQYF. The DNA for the CDR3 is TGCAGCGCCCTATTCTCCTACGAGCAGTACTTC. The chain couples TRBV29-1 to TRBJ2-7; unclear D gene. Germline V gene data show CDR1 as SQVTM and CDR2 as ANQGSEA. CDR3 size: 11 residues. V shed 7 bases and J shed 0 bases, with 7 bases lying between them.

DNA of the CDR3: TGTGCCAGCAGCCCATCAGGATACCAAGAGACCCAGTACTTC. Its translation: CASSPSGYQETQYF. The J gene is TRBJ2-5, the V gene TRBV2; the D is unclear. V was pared by 6 bases and J by 0 bases, with 11 bases between. Germline CDR1 and CDR2: SNHLY and FYNNEI. This CDR3 has 14 amino acids.

V and J are TRBV14 and TRBJ1-4; a weak D match, TRBD1 (5 bases). CDR1 SGHDN and CDR2 FVKESK come from the germline V gene. The V end was cut by 5 bases, the J end by 3 bases, with 13 bases between. The CDR3 has 15 amino acids. In DNA, the CDR3 is TGTGCCAGCAGCAATCCAGGGACTTCTAATGAAAAACTGTTTTTT. This encodes CASSNPGTSNEKLFF.

DNA of the CDR3: TGTGCCCCCCGGACAGGGAAAACTAGCAATCAGCCCCAGCATTTT. It codes for CAPRTGKTSNQPQHF. The rearrangement joins TRBV19 to TRBJ1-5, with 8 bases that match TRBD1. With V trimmed by 11 bases and J by 0 bases, 9 bases remained unmatched. Germline V gene data show CDR1 as LNHDA and CDR2 as SQIVND (reference sequence). CDR3 length: 15 residues.

A note on this clone: The junction departs from the called germline gene at one end, perhaps through a read error. This chain uses TRBV27 with TRBJ2-5; D is unclear. The tail of the sequence fits TRBJ2-7 better, so the J call may be wrong. Per the germline V gene, CDR1 is MNHEY and CDR2 is SMNVEV (reference sequence). The CDR3 runs 15 residues. The CDR3 here is CANSLSVGPSYEQYF. The DNA for the CDR3 is TGTGCCAACAGTTTATCGGTAGGACCCTCCTACGAGCAGTACTTC.